This TCR beta chain was captured by sequencing in a study of CD8+ T cells in alopecia areata. The germline V and J ends were trimmed by 0 bases and 10 bases, with 16 bases remaining between them. Per the germline V gene, CDR1 is WSHSY and CDR2 is SAAADI. The CDR3 sequence is 16 residues long. Described treatment: oral pan-JAK inhibitor, 5-10 mg twice daily. RNA extraction was followed by reverse transcription into cDNA, which acted as the sequencing template. Using immunoSEQ multiplex PCR, the repertoire was profiled, and TCRdb retains in-frame clones only, with some absent. This sample has under 110,000 clones, with around 60% found just once.

The sequencing used CD8+ T cells sorted from blood, collected around week 55, from a patient treated with tofacitinib. This chain uses TRBV10-2 with TRBJ1-6; the D is unclear. This sequence was found in a human donor with alopecia areata. The CDR3 here is CASSESPQVTVSPLHF. For the CDR3, the DNA is TGCGCCAGCAGTGAGTCACCGCAGGTGACGGTGTCACCCCTCCACTTT.